Each of the 27 T cell receptor beta chains below was sequenced from the same sample in a study. Treg sorting used a CD4+CD25+CD127-/low gate. TCRdb redid the calling of the 5' RACE reads with MiXCR, one entry per CDR3 protein. The sample contains around 34,000 distinct CDR3 sequences, 27% of which appear only once. Input material: tumor-infiltrating Tregs sorted from the breast tumor. These receptors all come from a female donor with breast cancer.

This clonotype is classed as medium-sized (0.01 to 0.1%). The chain links TRBV20-1 to TRBJ2-1, with TRBD2 matching over 8 bases. Trimming cost V 5 bases and J 10 bases; bases outside gene matches: 19. Per germline, CDR1 DFQATT and CDR2 SNEGSKA (reference sequence). This CDR3 has 16 amino acids. Here the CDR3 DNA reads TGCAGTGCTCCGTCGGGAACGGGAGGGCCGTGGGGGGAGCAGTTCTTC. Translating it yields CSAPSGTGGPWGEQFF.

Turning to this clonotype: A much larger clone lies a single base off, so this may be a read error. This sequence joins TRBV24-1 and TRBJ2-1; D perhaps matches TRBD2 (5 bases). CDR1 is KGHDR and CDR2 is SFDVKD in the germline V gene. Trimming stripped 4 bases from V and 10 bases from J, with 25 bases between. The CDR3 covers 17 residues. CDR3 in amino acids: CATSDPGPAATSGEQFF. CDR3 nucleotide sequence: TGTGCCACCAGTGACCCCGGACCAGCGGCGACTTCGGGGGAGCAGTTCTTC.

The table lists this clonotype with many counts. The chain joins TRBV7-8 to TRBJ1-1; D is ambiguous. The CDR3 loop spans 15 amino acids. Germline CDR1 and CDR2: SGHVS and FQNEAQ. V lost 4 bases and J lost 6, with 18 bases in between. The CDR3 coding sequence is TGTGCCAGCAGCTCCGTGAGCACTTCCAGGCCTGAAGCTTTCTTT. Amino acid sequence: CASSSVSTSRPEAFF.

This clonotype was counted between two and nine times. V and J are TRBV3-1 and TRBJ1-2; D might be TRBD1 (5 bases). CDR3 length: 17 amino acids. Looked up from germline, CDR1 is LGHDT and CDR2 is YNNKEL (reference sequence). V gave up 0 bases and J gave up 6 bases, with 20 bases separating them. The CDR3 spells CASSQEPPLRGDNGYTF. The CDR3, as DNA: TGTGCCAGCAGCCAAGAGCCCCCTTTGAGGGGCGATAATGGCTACACCTTC.

This chain links TRBV6-5 with TRBJ1-2; D uncertain. Trimming removed 0 bases at V and 10 bases at J, with 24 bases between. Germline V gene data show CDR1 as MNHEY and CDR2 as SVGAGI. CDR3 size: 17 residues. CDR3 sequence reads: CASSYSSTAKGNYNYTF. The CDR3 nucleotides are TGTGCCAGCAGTTACTCGTCAACAGCTAAGGGCAATTATAACTACACCTTC.

This clonotype has a count of ten or more. The V and J genes are TRBV6-6 and TRBJ2-3; TRBD1 might be the D (7 bases). The V and J ends lost 9 bases and 1 base respectively, with 20 bases between them. The germline gives CDR1 MNHNY, CDR2 SVGAGI (reference sequence). The CDR3 totals 16 residues. The CDR3 is CASTSQGEEGTDTQYF. The CDR3 bases are TGTGCCAGTACATCTCAGGGGGAGGAAGGCACAGATACGCAGTATTTT.

The sample holds many counts of this clonotype. V gene TRBV10-2 combines with J gene TRBJ2-1; no firm D call. Germline V gene data show CDR1 as WSHSY and CDR2 as SAAADI. V was cut by 6 bases and J by 2 bases, with 8 bases left in between. CDR3 size: 13 residues. The CDR3 loop reads CASRGTTYNEQFF. The CDR3 DNA reads TGCGCCAGCAGAGGCACGACCTACAATGAGCAGTTCTTC.

This clonotype was picked up a small number of times. A much more abundant neighbour one base away suggests this may be a read error. As DNA, the CDR3 is TGTGCCAGCAGCCGACTATACACAGATACGCAGTATTTT. This encodes CASSRLYTDTQYF. The chain uses TRBV3-1 and TRBJ2-3; perhaps TRBD2 as D (5 bases). The CDR3 is 13 amino acids. Trimming removed 4 bases from V and 2 bases from J, with 7 bases in between. CDR1 is LGHDT and CDR2 is YNNKEL in the germline V gene (reference sequence).

This clonotype occurred once. A read error may explain this, as a much larger clone is one base away. The rearrangement links TRBV3-1 to TRBJ1-1, with D unclear. The CDR3 runs 14 residues. Germline V gene lookup returns CDR1 LGHDT and CDR2 YNNKEL (reference sequence). CDR3 coding DNA: TGTGCCAGCGGCCAAGTCTCGAAGAACACTGAAGCTTTCTTT. This sequence encodes CASGQVSKNTEAFF.

The gene calls are TRBV9 and TRBJ2-1; 8 positions agree with TRBD2. The junction had 8 bases not matched to a gene; V was cut back by 1 base and J by 8 bases. This CDR3 has 15 amino acids. Looked up from germline, CDR1 is SGDLS and CDR2 is YYNGEE. This CDR3 is CASSVTSGSGYEQFF. The CDR3 nucleotides read TGTGCCAGCAGCGTAACCAGCGGGAGTGGATATGAGCAGTTCTTC.

The table lists this clonotype with many counts. This chain connects TRBV6-1 to TRBJ2-1; D is possibly TRBD2 (6 bases). The CDR3 covers 15 residues. V lost 5 bases, J lost 3 bases, and 14 bases lay in between. CDR1 is MNHNS, CDR2 SASEGT, per germline. The CDR3 DNA sequence: TGTGCCAGCAGTAGGGTCTTCGGGAGCTACAATGAGCAGTTCTTC. This codes for CASSRVFGSYNEQFF.

The rearrangement joins TRBV19 to TRBJ2-7; 7 nucleotides line up with TRBD1. Germline V CDR1 and CDR2: LNHDA, SQIVND (reference sequence). V was clipped by 5 bases and J by 2 bases; unmatched bases: 3. The CDR3 is made up of 13 amino acids. Here the CDR3 reads CASSVTGAYEQYF. The CDR3 region has the DNA TGTGCCAGTAGTGTAACAGGGGCCTACGAGCAGTACTTC.

Concerning this clonotype itself: Just one base apart from a much larger clone, this may be a read error. J is TRBJ2-7 and V is TRBV6-5; D gene unclear. Germline assignment: CDR1 MNHEY and CDR2 SVGAGI. The CDR3 sequence is 16 residues long. The V and J ends lost 5 bases and 1 base respectively, with 18 bases between them. The CDR3 DNA follows: TGTGCCAGCAGTAACCGACGGACGTACAGTTCCTACGAGCAGTACTTC. Its translation is CASSNRRTYSSYEQYF.

This clonotype was recorded at least ten times. The genes are TRBV29-1 and TRBJ1-3; tentatively, D is TRBD1 (5 bases). The CDR3 length is 15 residues. Germline-derived CDR1 and CDR2 are SQVTM and ANQGSEA. V was cut by 7 bases and J by 0 bases, with 16 bases left in between. In nucleotides, the CDR3 is TGCAGCGCCCACCCCCCGGGACGCTCTGGAAACACCATATATTTT. Its translation: CSAHPPGRSGNTIYF.

About this clonotype itself: This may come from a read error, since a much larger clone is one base off. The V gene is TRBV4-2, the J gene TRBJ1-5, with D possibly being TRBD1 (6 bases). CDR3 length equals 14 residues. Per germline, CDR1 LGHNA and CDR2 YNFKEQ. CDR3 region: CASSPGQPNRPQHF. The CDR3 DNA follows: TGTGCCAGCAGCCCCGGACAGCCCAATCGGCCCCAGCATTTT.

This clonotype qualifies as medium-sized. This chain uses TRBV6-6 with TRBJ2-2, with 8 bases lining up with TRBD2. The ends lost 6 bases at V and 0 bases at J; junction bases unmatched: 3. Germline V gives CDR1 MNHNY, CDR2 SVGAGI (reference sequence). The CDR3 covers 15 residues. The CDR3 sequence is CASRTSGTNTGELFF. The DNA of the CDR3 is TGTGCCAGCAGAACTAGCGGAACGAACACCGGGGAGCTGTTTTTT.

A word on this clonotype: This may arise from a read error, as a much more abundant clone is one base away. Given the absence of the conserved phenylalanine or tryptophan at the CDR3 end, a read error is likely. V usage is TRBV6-1 and J usage is TRBJ1-1, with TRBD1 matching over 7 bases. This CDR3 contains 13 residues. The junction had 7 bases not matched to a gene; V was cut back by 5 bases and J by 7 bases. Germline assignment: CDR1 MNHNS and CDR2 SASEGT. CDR3 nucleotides: TGTGCCAGCAGTCATCGACAGGGTCTTGAAGCTTTCATT. Protein product: CASSHRQGLEAFI.

This clonotype was seen at least ten times. The genes are TRBV20-1 and TRBJ2-1; 9 bases agree with TRBD2. V shed 4 bases, J shed 14 bases, and the junction held 12 bases outside the gene matches. Germline loops: CDR1 DFQATT, CDR2 SNEGSKA (reference sequence). The CDR3 length is 13 residues. The CDR3 bases are TGCAGTGCTAAAGGCGGGAGGGGAAAGGATGAGTTCTTC. Its translation: CSAKGGRGKDEFF.

This clonotype was seen a handful of times. This sequence joins TRBV6-1 and TRBJ2-4; D might be TRBD1 (6 bases). The CDR3 sequence is 16 residues long. V dropped 2 bases and J dropped 6 bases, with 17 bases sitting between them. Looked up from germline, CDR1 is MNHNS and CDR2 is SASEGT. In DNA, the CDR3 is TGTGCCAGCAGTGAACTTACTGGGGGCGGTGGAAACATTCAGTACTTC. This encodes CASSELTGGGGNIQYF.

This clonotype is medium-sized (0.01 to 0.1%) by share. The chain carries TRBV3-1 and TRBJ2-5; 7 nucleotides align to TRBD2. Trimming removed 2 bases from V and 1 base from J; junction bases left unmatched: 4. Per germline, CDR1 LGHDT and CDR2 YNNKEL (reference sequence). CDR3 size: 15 residues. CDR3 region: CASSQTGTIQETQYF. CDR3 DNA: TGTGCCAGCAGCCAAACCGGGACTATCCAAGAGACCCAGTACTTC.

On this clonotype itself: Given a much more abundant clone one base away, this may be a read error. The CDR3 sequence is CASSTRTGKWNQPQHF. The DNA of the CDR3 is TGTGCCAGCAGCACCCGGACAGGGAAGTGGAATCAGCCCCAGCATTTT. The chain employs TRBV21-1 and TRBJ1-5; TRBD1, as called in the table, went unchecked against the DNA. TRBV21-1 is reported as a pseudogene. CDR3 length equals 16 residues.

This clonotype was counted ten times or more. This rearrangement joins TRBV7-9 to TRBJ1-6, with a possible D match to TRBD1 (5 bases). This CDR3 has 14 residues. Germline V gives CDR1 SEHNR, CDR2 FQNEAQ (reference sequence). Trimming took 5 bases from V and 8 from J, leaving 13 bases between them. As DNA, the CDR3 is TGTGCCAGCAGCCGCCAACAGGACCATTCACCCCTCCACTTT. Protein: CASSRQQDHSPLHF.

Turning to this clonotype: Likely a read error: the CDR3 ends without its conserved phenylalanine or tryptophan. The V call is TRBV4-2, the J call TRBJ1-1; the D is unclear. Germline CDR1 is LGHNA and CDR2 is YNFKEQ. The CDR3 extends over 11 amino acids. Deletions cut 0 bases from V and 11 bases from J, with 7 bases between. CDR3 nucleotides: TGTGCCAGCAGCCAAGATGGTCTGGCTTTCCTT. This translates into CASSQDGLAFL.

By sample share, this clonotype is medium-sized. The gene calls are TRBV5-5 and TRBJ2-7, with TRBD1 matching over 7 bases. Losses at the gene ends were 6 bases for V and 5 bases for J; bases not matched to a gene: 8. The CDR3 is 13 residues long. CDR1 is SGHKS and CDR2 is YYEKEE in the germline V gene (reference sequence). CDR3 nucleotides: TGTGCCAGCAACGACAGGGTTGGAGACGAGCAGTACTTC. Protein product: CASNDRVGDEQYF.

Concerning this clonotype itself: Possible read error: a much larger clone is one base away. This chain links TRBV6-5 with TRBJ1-2; D unclear. This CDR3 region has 14 residues. Germline V gives CDR1 MNHEY, CDR2 SVGAGI. CDR3 in amino acids: CASSHSGVDYGYTF. The CDR3 DNA reads as TGTGCCAGCAGTCACTCGGGCGTTGACTATGGCTACACCTTC.

Note on this clonotype: A read error is possible here, since a much larger clone lies one base away. The chain joins TRBV4-1 to TRBJ2-1; 7 positions match TRBD1. Germline V CDR1 and CDR2: MGHRA, YSYEKL. This CDR3 comprises 18 residues. The chain's CDR3 is CANSQEGGAILSYNEQFF. DNA for the CDR3: TGCGCCAACAGCCAAGAAGGGGGCGCCATACTCTCCTACAATGAGCAGTTCTTC.

This clonotype was detected a few times. This chain uses TRBV6-5 with TRBJ1-4, with unresolved D. The ends were cut back, 4 bases at V and 0 bases at J, with 15 bases in the middle. From germline, CDR1 is MNHEY and CDR2 SVGAGI. This CDR3 has 17 residues. CDR3 in amino acids: CASSSSRSAATNEKLFF. CDR3 bases: TGTGCCAGCAGTTCCTCGAGGAGCGCTGCAACTAATGAAAAACTGTTTTTT.